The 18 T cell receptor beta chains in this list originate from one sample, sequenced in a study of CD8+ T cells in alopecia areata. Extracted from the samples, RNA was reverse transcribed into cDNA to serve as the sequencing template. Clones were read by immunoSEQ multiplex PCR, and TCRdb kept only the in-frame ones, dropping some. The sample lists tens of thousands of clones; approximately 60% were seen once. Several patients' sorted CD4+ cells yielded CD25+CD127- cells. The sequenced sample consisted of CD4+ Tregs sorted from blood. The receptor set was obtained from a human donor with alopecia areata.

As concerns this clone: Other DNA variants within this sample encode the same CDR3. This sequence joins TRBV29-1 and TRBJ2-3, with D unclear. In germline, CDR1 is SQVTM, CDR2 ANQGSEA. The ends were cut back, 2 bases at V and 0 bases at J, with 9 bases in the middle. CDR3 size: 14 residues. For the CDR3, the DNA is TGCAGCGTTGAACGCGGAACTAGCACAGATACGCAGTATTTT. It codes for CSVERGTSTDTQYF.

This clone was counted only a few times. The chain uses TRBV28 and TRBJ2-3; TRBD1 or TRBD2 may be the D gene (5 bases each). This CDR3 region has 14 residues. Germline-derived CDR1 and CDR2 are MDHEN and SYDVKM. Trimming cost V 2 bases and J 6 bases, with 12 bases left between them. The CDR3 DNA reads TGTGCCAGCAGTTTAGGGACCCCCACGGATACGCAGTATTTT. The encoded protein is CASSLGTPTDTQYF.

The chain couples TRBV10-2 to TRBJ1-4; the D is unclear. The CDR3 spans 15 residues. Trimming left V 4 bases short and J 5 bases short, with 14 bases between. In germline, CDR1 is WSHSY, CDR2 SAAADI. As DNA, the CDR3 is TGCGCCAGCAGTGGGGCCCGGCCCGGGAATGAAAAACTGTTTTTT. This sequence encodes CASSGARPGNEKLFF.

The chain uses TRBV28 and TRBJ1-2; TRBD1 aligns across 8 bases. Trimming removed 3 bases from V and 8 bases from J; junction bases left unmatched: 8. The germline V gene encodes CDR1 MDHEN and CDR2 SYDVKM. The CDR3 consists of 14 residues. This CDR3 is CASSFLDRGGGYTF. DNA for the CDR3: TGTGCCAGCAGTTTCTTAGACAGGGGCGGAGGCTACACCTTC.

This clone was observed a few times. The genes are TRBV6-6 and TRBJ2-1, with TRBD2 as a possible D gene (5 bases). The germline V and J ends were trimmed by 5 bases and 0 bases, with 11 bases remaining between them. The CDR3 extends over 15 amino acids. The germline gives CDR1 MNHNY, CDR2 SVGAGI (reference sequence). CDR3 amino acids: CASSPRSGSYNEQFF. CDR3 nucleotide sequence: TGTGCCAGCAGTCCCCGGAGCGGCTCCTACAATGAGCAGTTCTTC.

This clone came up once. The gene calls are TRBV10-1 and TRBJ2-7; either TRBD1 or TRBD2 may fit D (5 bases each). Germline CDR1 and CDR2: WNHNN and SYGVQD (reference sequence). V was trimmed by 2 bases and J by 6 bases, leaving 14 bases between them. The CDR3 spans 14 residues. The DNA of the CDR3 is TGCGCCAGCAGTGAGGTAGGAGATGGGGGCGAGCAGTACTTC. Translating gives CASSEVGDGGEQYF.

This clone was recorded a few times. Here the CDR3 DNA reads TGTGCCAGCAGCTTAGCTTCGGCGGAAGTGGGGGGCTACACCTTC. Translated, it gives CASSLASAEVGGYTF. The chain couples TRBV7-9 to TRBJ1-2; D unresolved. CDR1 is SEHNR, CDR2 FQNEAQ, per germline (reference sequence). The CDR3 covers 15 residues. V was shortened by 0 bases and J by 8 bases, with 16 bases between the two germline ends.

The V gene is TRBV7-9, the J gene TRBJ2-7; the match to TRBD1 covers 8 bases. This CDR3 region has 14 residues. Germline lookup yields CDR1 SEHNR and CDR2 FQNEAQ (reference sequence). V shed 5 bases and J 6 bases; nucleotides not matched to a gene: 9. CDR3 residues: CASSRWTGPPEQYF. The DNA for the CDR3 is TGTGCCAGCAGCCGATGGACAGGGCCACCCGAGCAGTACTTC.

CDR3 in amino acids: CAWSRPQGGTYEQYF. Written as DNA, the CDR3 is TGTGCCTGGAGTCGCCCTCAGGGGGGGACCTACGAGCAGTACTTC. This chain uses TRBV30 with TRBJ2-7, with D perhaps TRBD1 or TRBD2 (7 bases each). The V gene lost 2 bases and the J gene lost 2 bases, with 16 bases spanning the gap. The CDR3 length is 15 residues. The germline gives CDR1 GTSNPN, CDR2 SVGIG (reference sequence).

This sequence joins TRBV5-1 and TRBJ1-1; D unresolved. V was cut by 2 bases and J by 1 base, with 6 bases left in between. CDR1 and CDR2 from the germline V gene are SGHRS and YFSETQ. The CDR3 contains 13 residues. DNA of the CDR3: TGCGCCAGCAGCTTCGAGGCGAACACTGAAGCTTTCTTT. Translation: CASSFEANTEAFF.

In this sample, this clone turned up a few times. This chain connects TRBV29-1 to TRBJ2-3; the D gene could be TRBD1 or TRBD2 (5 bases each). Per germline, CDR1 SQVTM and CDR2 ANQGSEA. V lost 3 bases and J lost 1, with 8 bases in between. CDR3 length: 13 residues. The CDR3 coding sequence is TGCAGCGTTGACCGGGACCGCACAGATACGCAGTATTTT. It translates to CSVDRDRTDTQYF.

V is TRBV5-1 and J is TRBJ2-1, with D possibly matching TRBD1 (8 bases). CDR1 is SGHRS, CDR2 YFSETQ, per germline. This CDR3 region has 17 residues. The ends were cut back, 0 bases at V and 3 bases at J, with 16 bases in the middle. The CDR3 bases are TGCGCCAGCAGCTTGGACAGGGGGGGAGAAGGCTACAATGAGCAGTTCTTC. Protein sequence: CASSLDRGGEGYNEQFF. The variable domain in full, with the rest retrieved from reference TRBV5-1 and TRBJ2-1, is KAGVTQTPRYLIKTRGQQVTLSCSPISGHRSVSWYQQTPGQGLQFLFEYFSETQRNKGNFPGRFSGRQFSNSRSEMNVSTLELGDSALYLCASSLDRGGEGYNEQFFGPGTRLTVL.

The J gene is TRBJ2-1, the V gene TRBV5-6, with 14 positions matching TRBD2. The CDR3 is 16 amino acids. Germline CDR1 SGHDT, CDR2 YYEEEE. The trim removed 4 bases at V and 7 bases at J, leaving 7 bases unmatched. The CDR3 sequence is CASSPDGTSGSNEQFF. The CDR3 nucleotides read TGTGCCAGCAGCCCCGACGGGACTAGCGGGAGTAATGAGCAGTTCTTC.

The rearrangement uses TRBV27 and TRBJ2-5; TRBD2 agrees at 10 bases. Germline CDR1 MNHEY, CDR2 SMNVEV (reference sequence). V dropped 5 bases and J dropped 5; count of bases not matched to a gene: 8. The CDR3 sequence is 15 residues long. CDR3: CASSPWTSGPETQYF. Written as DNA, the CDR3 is TGTGCCAGCAGTCCATGGACTAGCGGTCCGGAGACCCAGTACTTC.

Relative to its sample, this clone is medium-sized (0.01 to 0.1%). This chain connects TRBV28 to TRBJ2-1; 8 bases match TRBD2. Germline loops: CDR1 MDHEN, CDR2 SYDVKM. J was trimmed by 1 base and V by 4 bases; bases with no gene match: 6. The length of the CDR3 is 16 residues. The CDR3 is CASSSQKRESYNEQFF. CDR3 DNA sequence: TGTGCCAGCAGTTCCCAAAAGCGGGAGTCCTACAATGAGCAGTTCTTC.

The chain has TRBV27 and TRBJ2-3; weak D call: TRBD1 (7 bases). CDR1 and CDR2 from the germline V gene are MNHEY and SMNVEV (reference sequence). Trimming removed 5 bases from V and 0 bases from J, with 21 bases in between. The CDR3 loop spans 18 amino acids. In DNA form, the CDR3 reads TGTGCCAGCAGTCATCCGGGACAGTGGAGGGCTAGCACAGATACGCAGTATTTT. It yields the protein CASSHPGQWRASTDTQYF.

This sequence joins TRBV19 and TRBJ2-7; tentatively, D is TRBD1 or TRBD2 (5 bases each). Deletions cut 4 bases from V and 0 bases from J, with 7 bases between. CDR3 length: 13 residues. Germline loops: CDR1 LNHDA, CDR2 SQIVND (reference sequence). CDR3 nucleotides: TGTGCCAGTAGTACCGGGACCTCCTACGAGCAGTACTTC. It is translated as CASSTGTSYEQYF.

The CDR3 DNA reads TGTGCCAGCAGTTTGGACAGGGGGCGGGAGCAGTACTTC. Protein: CASSLDRGREQYF. The chain uses TRBV28 and TRBJ2-7, with 11 bases that match TRBD1. Germline lookup yields CDR1 MDHEN and CDR2 SYDVKM. The CDR3 runs to 13 residues. The J segment lost 7 bases and the V segment lost 3 bases, leaving 2 bases of the junction unmatched.